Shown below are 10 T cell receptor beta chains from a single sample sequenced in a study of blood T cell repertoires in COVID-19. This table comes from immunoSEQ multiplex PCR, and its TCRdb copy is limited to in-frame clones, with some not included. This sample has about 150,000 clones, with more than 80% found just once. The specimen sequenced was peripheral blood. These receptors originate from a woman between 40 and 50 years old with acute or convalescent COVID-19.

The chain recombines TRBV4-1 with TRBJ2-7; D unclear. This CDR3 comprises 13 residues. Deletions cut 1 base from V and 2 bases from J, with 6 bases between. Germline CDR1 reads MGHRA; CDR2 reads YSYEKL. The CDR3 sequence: CASSQGVAYEQYF. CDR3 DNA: TGCGCCAGCAGCCAAGGCGTGGCCTACGAGCAGTACTTC.

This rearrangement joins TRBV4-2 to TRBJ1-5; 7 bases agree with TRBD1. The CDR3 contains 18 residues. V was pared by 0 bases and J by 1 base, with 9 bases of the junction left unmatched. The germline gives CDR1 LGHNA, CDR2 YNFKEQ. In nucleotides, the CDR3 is TGTGCCAGCAGCCAAGAGGGTCAGGGGGGAACCAGCAATCAGCCCCAGCATTTT. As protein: CASSQEGQGGTSNQPQHF.

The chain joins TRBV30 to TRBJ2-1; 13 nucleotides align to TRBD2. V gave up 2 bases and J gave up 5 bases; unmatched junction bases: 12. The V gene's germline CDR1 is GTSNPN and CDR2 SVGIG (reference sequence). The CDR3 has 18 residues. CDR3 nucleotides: TGTGCCTGGAGTTCGACAGATTTGGGACTAGCGGGGAACAATGAGCAGTTCTTC. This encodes CAWSSTDLGLAGNNEQFF.

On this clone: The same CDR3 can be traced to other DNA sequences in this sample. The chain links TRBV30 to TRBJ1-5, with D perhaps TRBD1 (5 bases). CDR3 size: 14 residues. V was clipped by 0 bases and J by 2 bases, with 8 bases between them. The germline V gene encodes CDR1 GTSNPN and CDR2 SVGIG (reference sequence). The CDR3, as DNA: TGTGCCTGGAGTGTACAAGGGGGCAATCAGCCCCAGCATTTT. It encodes CAWSVQGGNQPQHF.

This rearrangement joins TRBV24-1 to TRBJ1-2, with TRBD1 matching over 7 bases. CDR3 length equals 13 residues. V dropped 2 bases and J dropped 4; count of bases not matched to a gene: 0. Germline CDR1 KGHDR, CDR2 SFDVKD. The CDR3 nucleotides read TGTGCCACCAGTGATTGGACAGGCTATGGCTACACCTTC. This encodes CATSDWTGYGYTF.

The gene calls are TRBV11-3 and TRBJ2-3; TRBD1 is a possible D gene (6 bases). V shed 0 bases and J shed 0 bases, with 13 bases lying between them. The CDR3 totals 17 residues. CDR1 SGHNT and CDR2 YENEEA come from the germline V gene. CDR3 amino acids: CASSLDLWGRSTDTQYF. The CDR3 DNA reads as TGTGCCAGCAGCTTAGATCTGTGGGGGCGAAGCACAGATACGCAGTATTTT.

This CDR3 is CAGTGTGLSYGYTF. DNA of the CDR3: TGTGCCGGAACCGGGACAGGGTTAAGCTATGGCTACACCTTC. The rearrangement uses TRBV30 and TRBJ1-2, with 9 bases matching TRBD1. The CDR3 consists of 14 residues. Trimming at V came to 8 bases and at J to 4 bases, leaving 11 bases not matched to a gene. Germline V gives CDR1 GTSNPN, CDR2 SVGIG (reference sequence).

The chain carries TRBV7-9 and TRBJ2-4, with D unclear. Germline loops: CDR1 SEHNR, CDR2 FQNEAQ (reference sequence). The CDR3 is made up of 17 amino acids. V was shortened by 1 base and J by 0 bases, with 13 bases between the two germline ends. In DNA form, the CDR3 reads TGTGCCAGCAGCTTAGATCATGGCAGATTAGCCAAAAACATTCAGTACTTC. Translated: CASSLDHGRLAKNIQYF.

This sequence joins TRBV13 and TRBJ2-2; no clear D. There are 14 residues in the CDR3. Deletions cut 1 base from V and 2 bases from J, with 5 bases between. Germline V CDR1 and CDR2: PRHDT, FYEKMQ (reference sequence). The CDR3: CASSLAYNTGELFF. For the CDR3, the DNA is TGTGCCAGCAGCTTAGCCTACAACACCGGGGAGCTGTTTTTT.

CDR3 residues: CASSPGQGSVGSYEQYF. DNA of the CDR3: TGTGCCAGCTCACCGGGACAGGGTTCCGTTGGCTCCTACGAGCAGTACTTC. This chain uses TRBV18 with TRBJ2-7; 9 bases agree with TRBD1. Trimming took 3 bases from V and 0 from J; bases not matched to a gene: 9. Looked up from germline, CDR1 is KGHSH and CDR2 is LQKENI. This CDR3 comprises 17 residues.